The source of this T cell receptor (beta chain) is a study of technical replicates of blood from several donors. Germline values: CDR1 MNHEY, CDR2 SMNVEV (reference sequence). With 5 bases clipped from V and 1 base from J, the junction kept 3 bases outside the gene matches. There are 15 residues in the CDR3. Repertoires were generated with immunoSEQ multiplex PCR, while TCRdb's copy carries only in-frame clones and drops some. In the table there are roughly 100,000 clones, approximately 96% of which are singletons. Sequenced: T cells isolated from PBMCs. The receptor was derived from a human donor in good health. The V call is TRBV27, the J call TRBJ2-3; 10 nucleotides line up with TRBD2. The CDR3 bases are TGTGCCAGCAGTCTCCTAGCGGGAGGCACAGATACGCAGTATTTT. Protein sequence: CASSLLAGGTDTQYF.